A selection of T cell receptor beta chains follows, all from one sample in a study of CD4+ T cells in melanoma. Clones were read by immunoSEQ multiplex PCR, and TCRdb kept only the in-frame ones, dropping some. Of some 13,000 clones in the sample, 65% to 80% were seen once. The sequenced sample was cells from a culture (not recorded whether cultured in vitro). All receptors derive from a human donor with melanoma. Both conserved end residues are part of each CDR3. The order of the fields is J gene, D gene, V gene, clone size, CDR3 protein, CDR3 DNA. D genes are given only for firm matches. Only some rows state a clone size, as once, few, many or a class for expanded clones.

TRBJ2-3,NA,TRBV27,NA,CASSRYGAHSSTDTQYF,TGTGCCAGCAGCCGTTACGGGGCCCACTCGAGCACAGATACGCAGTATTTT
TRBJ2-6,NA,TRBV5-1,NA,CASRGGTASPHSGANVLTF,TGCGCCAGCAGGGGGGGGACAGCGAGTCCCCACTCTGGGGCCAACGTCCTGACTTTC
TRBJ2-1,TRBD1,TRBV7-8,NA,CASSLGQGGLMGMWQFF,TGTGCCAGCAGCCTGGGACAGGGAGGTTTGATGGGTATGTGGCAGTTCTTC
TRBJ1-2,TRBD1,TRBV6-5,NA,CASSSGTGGDYGYTF,TGTGCCAGCAGTTCCGGGACAGGGGGTGACTATGGCTACACCTTC
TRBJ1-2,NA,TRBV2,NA,CASRPGARANYGYTF,TGTGCCAGCAGACCCGGCGCAAGAGCTAACTATGGCTACACCTTC
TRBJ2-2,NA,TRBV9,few,CASSVTALRGAGTGELFF,TGTGCCAGCAGCGTAACCGCACTCCGGGGAGCAGGGACCGGGGAGCTGTTTTTT
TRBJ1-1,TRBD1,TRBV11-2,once,CASSPTGRGTEAFF,TGTGCCAGCAGCCCGACAGGGAGAGGGACTGAAGCTTTCTTT
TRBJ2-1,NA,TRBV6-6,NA,CASSLIDEQFF,TGTGCCAGCAGTTTGATTGATGAGCAGTTCTTC
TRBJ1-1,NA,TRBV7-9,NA,CASSQFIGGTEAFF,TGTGCCAGCAGTCAATTTATAGGAGGCACTGAAGCTTTCTTT
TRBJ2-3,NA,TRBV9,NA,CASSVQQGGTDTQYF,TGTGCCAGCAGCGTCCAACAGGGAGGGACAGATACGCAGTATTTT
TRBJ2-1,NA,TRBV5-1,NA,CASSRTPGDEQFF,TGCGCCAGCAGCCGAACCCCGGGGGATGAGCAGTTCTTC
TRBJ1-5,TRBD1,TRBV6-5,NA,CASSSDRRSPNQPQHF,TGTGCCAGCAGTTCGGACAGGCGGTCTCCTAATCAGCCCCAGCATTTT
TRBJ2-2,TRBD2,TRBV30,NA,CAWRRGVLFFANTGELFF,TGTGCCTGGAGACGGGGGGTTTTGTTTTTCGCGAACACCGGGGAGCTGTTTTTT
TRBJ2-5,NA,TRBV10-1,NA,CASSPAATQETQYF,TGCGCCAGCAGTCCCGCGGCCACCCAAGAGACCCAGTACTTC
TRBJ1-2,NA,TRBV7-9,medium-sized,CASSLETGNYGYTF,TGTGCCAGCAGCTTAGAAACAGGCAACTATGGCTACACCTTC
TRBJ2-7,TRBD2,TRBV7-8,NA,CASSPGGDPRYEQYF,TGTGCCAGCAGCCCCGGGGGGGATCCGCGCTACGAGCAGTACTTC
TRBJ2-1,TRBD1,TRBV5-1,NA,CASSSGTGNYNEQFF,TGCGCCAGCAGCTCCGGGACAGGGAATTACAATGAGCAGTTCTTC
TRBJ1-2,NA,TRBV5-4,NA,CASSFLANYGYTF,TGTGCCAGCAGCTTTTTGGCTAACTATGGCTACACCTTC
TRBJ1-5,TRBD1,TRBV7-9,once,CASSQERTGKSNQPQHF,TGTGCCAGCAGTCAAGAGAGGACAGGAAAGAGCAATCAGCCCCAGCATTTT
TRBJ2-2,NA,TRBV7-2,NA,CASSVFHTGELFF,TGTGCCAGCAGCGTATTTCACACCGGGGAGCTGTTTTTT
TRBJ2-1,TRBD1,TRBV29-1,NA,CSVAGFPGTVGNEQFF,TGCAGCGTTGCTGGGTTCCCCGGGACAGTTGGCAATGAGCAGTTCTTC